The source of this TCR beta chain is a study of CD8 T cells in ankylosing spondylitis. Germline assignment: CDR1 ENHRY and CDR2 SYGVKD. The junction had 7 bases not matched to a gene; V was cut back by 2 bases and J by 4 bases. This CDR3 contains 17 residues. The study's findings and limits: Clones linked to disease were reported to show significant enrichment in matched ankylosing spondylitis synovial fluid. Characteristic, it appeared, of ankylosing spondylitis blood was a TCR beta motif of eight highly homologous variants. CD8+ cells made up the disease-linked clones, which were relatively rare in peripheral blood.

This clonotype was found a few times. The antigen is not known. A quantitative 5'-RACE method, one with molecular barcodes, was used to make TCR beta libraries. MiXCR, applied by TCRdb to the 5' RACE reads, yields one record per CDR3 protein. Seen here are some 140,000 distinct CDR3 sequences, 7% to 10% observed once, and the top ten hold more than 7%. The sequence was collected from a male donor with ankylosing spondylitis. Sequencing input: synovial fluid, either unsorted or a sorted T cell fraction (not recorded which). The J gene is TRBJ1-3, the V gene TRBV10-3, with 11 bases matching TRBD1. The CDR3 loop reads CAISERTGGARGNTIYF. The CDR3 DNA reads as TGTGCCATCAGTGAGAGGACAGGGGGCGCAAGGGGAAACACCATATATTTT.